This T cell receptor beta chain was identified in a study of lymphopenia after photon versus proton radiotherapy. Overall study findings and caveats: Post-nadir TCR diversity decline inversely tracked overall survival among those who died. Under photons, naive T cells and diversity fell while effector/memory populations rose. Oligoclonal CD8+ Temra expansion after nadir drove photon patients' diversity drop.

The table lists this clone with a count of one. Its target is unknown. The V segment lost 2 bases and the J segment 5 bases; nucleotides outside the gene matches: 8. The CDR3 is 16 residues long. CDR1 and CDR2 from the germline V gene are SGHTA and FQGNSA. Method: immunoSEQ multiplex PCR; TCRdb's copy keeps in-frame clones and lacks some. Of about 30,000 clones listed, 90% to 95% are singletons. The TCR sequence derives from a woman between 45 and 65 years old with cholangiocarcinoma. Sequencing was performed on peripheral blood, taken from a patient treated with photon-based radiotherapy. The rearrangement uses TRBV7-2 and TRBJ2-5; TRBD2 aligns across 10 bases. The CDR3 loop reads CASSLSSGGAGETQYF. As DNA, the CDR3 is TGTGCCAGCAGCTTATCTAGCGGGGGAGCGGGGGAGACCCAGTACTTC. The full variable domain, its missing parts supplied by reference TRBV7-2 and TRBJ2-5, is GAGVSQSPSNKVTEKGKDVELRCDPISGHTALYWYRQSLGQGLEFLIYFQGNSAPDKSGLPSDRFSAERTGGSVSTLTIQRTQQEDSAVYLCASSLSSGGAGETQYFGPGTRLLVL.